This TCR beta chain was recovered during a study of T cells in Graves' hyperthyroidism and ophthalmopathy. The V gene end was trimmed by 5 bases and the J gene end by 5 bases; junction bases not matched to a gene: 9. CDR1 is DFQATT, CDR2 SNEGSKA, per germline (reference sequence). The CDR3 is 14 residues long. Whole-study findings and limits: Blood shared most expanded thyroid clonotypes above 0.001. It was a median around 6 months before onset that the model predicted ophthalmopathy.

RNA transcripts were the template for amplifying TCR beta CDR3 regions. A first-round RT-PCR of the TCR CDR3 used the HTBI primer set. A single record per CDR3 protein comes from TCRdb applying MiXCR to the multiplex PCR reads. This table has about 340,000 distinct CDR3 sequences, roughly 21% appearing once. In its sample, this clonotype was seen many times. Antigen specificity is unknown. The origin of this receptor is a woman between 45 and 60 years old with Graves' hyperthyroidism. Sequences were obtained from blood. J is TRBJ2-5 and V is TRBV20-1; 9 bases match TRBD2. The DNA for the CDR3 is TGCAGTGCTCGCTTGCGGGGGGGCAGGGAGACCCAGTACTTC. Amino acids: CSARLRGGRETQYF.